This T cell receptor (beta chain) was sequenced for a study of yellow fever vaccine responses in identical twins. Broader study findings: It has been reported that, in twins, the vaccine T cell response seemed partly convergent and partly personalized.

A single record per CDR3 protein comes from TCRdb applying MiXCR to the RT-PCR reads. The top ten hold about 3% of the sample, which has some 5,400 distinct CDR3 sequences, roughly 85% seen once. The V end was cut by 4 bases, the J end by 2 bases, with 13 bases between. The germline CDR1 and CDR2 sequences are SQVTM and ANQGSEA. The CDR3 spans 14 residues. As regards this clonotype: As yet, its antigen is unknown.

J is TRBJ2-3 and V is TRBV29-1; maybe TRBD1 (6 bases). The TCR originated in a woman between 18 and 30 years old who received the yellow fever vaccine. Source: T cells from blood (PBMCs), unsorted or a sorted subset (not recorded which), taken before or after yellow fever vaccination (not recorded which). CDR3 nucleotides: TGCAGCGTTGGTCACAGGGAGCTCACAGATACGCAGTATTTT. This gives the protein CSVGHRELTDTQYF.